These 16 T cell receptor beta chains share one sample of origin, sequenced in a study of CXCR3-negative and CXCR3-positive naive CD8 T cells. 5' RACE that incorporated UMI labels was used to prepare the TRB cDNA libraries. Using the 5' RACE reads, TCRdb records one entry per CDR3 protein without DNA. The listing records 20,000 to 25,000 distinct CDR3 sequences. The sequencing input was memory CD8+ T cells from blood. The receptors derive from a human donor in good health. Some clones in this sample may be carry-over from other donors' samples.

The chain carries TRBV21-1 and TRBJ2-1. TRBV21-1 is given as a pseudogene. This CDR3 comprises 13 residues. CDR3 sequence reads: CASSTKRDNEQFF.

V usage is TRBV20-1 and J usage is TRBJ2-2; the TCRdb D gene call, TRBD2, has no DNA to confirm it. Germline-derived CDR1 and CDR2 are DFQATT and SNEGSKA (reference sequence). CDR3 length equals 19 residues. The CDR3 spells CSARDSLAGGPSYAGELFF.

According to its frequency, this clonotype is medium-sized (0.01 to 0.1%). The chain joins TRBV4-1 to TRBJ1-1; TCRdb picks TRBD1, but there is no DNA to check that call. This CDR3 spans 17 amino acids. Germline lookup yields CDR1 MGHRA and CDR2 YSYEKL. This chain's CDR3 is CASSPTGTHNPNTEAFF.

The chain recombines TRBV5-1 with TRBJ2-3; the D call of TRBD2 rests on TCRdb alone, since no DNA is present to check it. Germline CDR1 reads SGHRS; CDR2 reads YFSETQ. The CDR3 consists of 18 residues. CDR3 sequence reads: CASSDGLAGSSLADTQYF. Using reference TRBV5-1 and TRBJ2-3 for the parts outside the CDR3, the full variable domain is KAGVTQTPRYLIKTRGQQVTLSCSPISGHRSVSWYQQTPGQGLQFLFEYFSETQRNKGNFPGRFSGRQFSNSRSEMNVSTLELGDSALYLCASSDGLAGSSLADTQYFGPGTRLTVL.

The rearrangement joins TRBV11-3 to TRBJ2-2; TCRdb's D gene call, TRBD2, goes unchecked for lack of DNA. The CDR3 spans 17 residues. Germline V gene data show CDR1 as SGHNT and CDR2 as YENEEA. CDR3 protein: CASSFSLPKLDTGELFF.

The chain is built from TRBV7-8 and TRBJ2-2; the D gene TCRdb calls, TRBD1, cannot be checked with no DNA. The germline CDR1 and CDR2 sequences are SGHVS and FQNEAQ. The CDR3 runs to 15 residues. The chain's CDR3 is CASSLGGGNTGELFF.

This sequence joins TRBV6-5 and TRBJ1-2. The CDR3 runs 17 residues. Germline V gene data show CDR1 as MNHEY and CDR2 as SVGAGI. CDR3 region: CASSYSLYLAANYGYTF.

The CDR3 sequence: CASSRRDGPYGYTF. V usage is TRBV7-2 and J usage is TRBJ1-2. This CDR3 comprises 14 residues. Germline V lookup: CDR1 SGHTA, CDR2 FQGNSA.

This chain links TRBV29-1 with TRBJ2-7; TCRdb lists TRBD1, though no DNA is available to test this call. CDR1 is SQVTM, CDR2 ANQGSEA, per germline. This CDR3 has 16 residues. The CDR3 is CSVEDLTGQGIYEQYF.

By frequency, this clonotype registers large. The chain uses TRBV28 and TRBJ1-1; TCRdb calls TRBD1, which cannot be checked without DNA. Germline V gene lookup returns CDR1 MDHEN and CDR2 SYDVKM. CDR3 length: 13 amino acids. The CDR3 region is CASPSGEGRKAFF.

CDR3 protein: CASRTLGLAGANTGELFF. V usage is TRBV6-5 and J usage is TRBJ2-2; TCRdb's D gene call, TRBD2, goes unchecked for lack of DNA. Germline V gene sequence: CDR1 MNHEY, CDR2 SVGAGI. There are 18 residues in the CDR3.

The CDR3 loop reads CASSFWGGANYGYTF. The V and J genes are TRBV12-3 or TRBV12-4 and TRBJ1-2; without DNA, the TCRdb call of TRBD1 cannot be checked. CDR3 length: 15 amino acids.

The V and J genes are TRBV21-1 and TRBJ2-3. TRBV21-1 is a pseudogene segment. This CDR3 has 11 residues. The CDR3 sequence is CASLPTDTQYF.

The rearrangement links TRBV7-9 to TRBJ2-3. This CDR3 has 15 amino acids. CDR1 and CDR2 (germline): SEHNR, FQNEAQ (reference sequence). The CDR3 reads CASRERLRTVDTQYF. The variable domain in full, with the rest retrieved from reference TRBV7-9 and TRBJ2-3, is DTGVSQNPRHKITKRGQNVTFRCDPISEHNRLYWYRQTLGQGPEFLTYFQNEAQLEKSRLLSDRFSAERPKGSFSTLEIQRTEQGDSAMYLCASRERLRTVDTQYFGPGTRLTVL.

This chain links TRBV29-1 with TRBJ2-1; TCRdb's assignment of TRBD1 cannot be checked, as there is no DNA. The CDR3 is 12 amino acids. The germline V gene encodes CDR1 SQVTM and CDR2 ANQGSEA. CDR3 residues: CSVETELSEQFF.

The gene calls are TRBV29-1 and TRBJ1-2. CDR1 SQVTM and CDR2 ANQGSEA come from the germline V gene. The length of the CDR3 is 12 residues. The CDR3 is CSVEDITIGYTF. Together with reference TRBV29-1 and TRBJ1-2, the CDR3 gives the full variable domain: SAVISQKPSRDICQRGTSLTIQCQVDSQVTMMFWYRQQPGQSLTLIATANQGSEATYESGFVIDKFPISRPNLTFSTLTVSNMSPEDSSIYLCSVEDITIGYTFGSGTRLTVV.